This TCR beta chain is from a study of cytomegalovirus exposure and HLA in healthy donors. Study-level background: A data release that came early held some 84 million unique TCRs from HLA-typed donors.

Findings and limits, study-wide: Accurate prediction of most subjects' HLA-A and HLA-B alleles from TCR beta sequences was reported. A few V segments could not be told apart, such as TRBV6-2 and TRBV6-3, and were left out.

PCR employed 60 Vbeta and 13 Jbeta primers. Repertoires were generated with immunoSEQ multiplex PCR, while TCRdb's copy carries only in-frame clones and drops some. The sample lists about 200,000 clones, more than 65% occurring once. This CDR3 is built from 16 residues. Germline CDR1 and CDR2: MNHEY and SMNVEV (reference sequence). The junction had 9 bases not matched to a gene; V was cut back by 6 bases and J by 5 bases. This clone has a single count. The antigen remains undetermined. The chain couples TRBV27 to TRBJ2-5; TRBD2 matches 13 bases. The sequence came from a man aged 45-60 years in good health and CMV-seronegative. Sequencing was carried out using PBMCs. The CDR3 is CASRRSGLAGVETQYF. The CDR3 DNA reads TGTGCCAGCAGGCGCTCCGGACTAGCGGGAGTGGAGACCCAGTACTTC.